Shown below are 9 T cell receptor beta chains from a single sample sequenced in a study of blood T cell repertoires in COVID-19. Sequencing was performed with immunoSEQ multiplex PCR; in TCRdb, only in-frame clones are kept and a portion is missing. This sample yields around 260,000 clones, of which approximately 89% are seen a single time; over 2% belongs to the top ten. Sample: peripheral blood. These receptors were collected from a woman between 45 and 65 years old with acute or convalescent COVID-19.

The chain uses TRBV28 and TRBJ1-5; possible D gene TRBD1, 6 bases. The CDR3 runs 15 residues. The germline gives CDR1 MDHEN, CDR2 SYDVKM. V lost 5 bases, J lost 6 bases, and 17 bases lay in between. CDR3 protein: CASSLLQTGTQPQHF. The CDR3, as DNA: TGTGCCAGCAGTCTCCTCCAGACAGGAACTCAGCCCCAGCATTTT.

The chain couples TRBV6-5 to TRBJ1-6; TRBD1 matches at 7 bases. V shed 8 bases, J shed 7 bases, and the junction held 5 bases outside the gene matches. Germline V gene sequence: CDR1 MNHEY, CDR2 SVGAGI. CDR3 length equals 13 residues. The CDR3 protein is CASGGGINSPLHF. For the CDR3, the DNA is TGTGCCAGCGGAGGGGGCATAAATTCACCCCTCCACTTT.

The chain recombines TRBV4-2 with TRBJ2-7, with D perhaps matching TRBD2 (6 bases). The CDR3 runs 19 residues. The germline CDR1 and CDR2 sequences are LGHNA and YNFKEQ. V lost 1 base to trimming and J lost 1 base, with 23 bases between them. CDR3 in amino acids: CASSQVTPGLPLGSYEQYF. The DNA of the CDR3 is TGTGCCAGCAGCCAAGTTACTCCGGGACTTCCTTTGGGGTCCTACGAGCAGTACTTC.

This clone was picked up one time. This chain uses TRBV19 with TRBJ1-4; no definite D call. CDR1 and CDR2 from the germline V gene are LNHDA and SQIVND (reference sequence). V lost 1 base to trimming and J lost 5 bases, with 11 bases between them. This CDR3 is built from 15 residues. In DNA form, the CDR3 reads TGTGCCAGTAGTATAGTTGGAGTATTGAATGAAAAACTGTTTTTT. It specifies CASSIVGVLNEKLFF.

V and J are TRBV2 and TRBJ1-3, with a possible D match to TRBD1 (6 bases). CDR3 length: 15 amino acids. Germline V gene sequence: CDR1 SNHLY, CDR2 FYNNEI. V gave up 0 bases and J gave up 9 bases, with 15 bases separating them. The CDR3 nucleotides read TGTGCCAGCAGTGAAGCCGGGGGGCAGTGGGGCACCATATATTTT. Protein sequence: CASSEAGGQWGTIYF.

The V and J genes are TRBV7-3 and TRBJ2-1, with 9 bases lining up with TRBD2. Germline V gene data show CDR1 as SGHTA and CDR2 as FQGTGA. The CDR3 is 15 amino acids. With 5 bases clipped from V and 4 bases from J, the junction kept 6 bases outside the gene matches. The CDR3 bases are TGTGCCAGCAGCCCACGTACTAGCGGGTACAATGAGCAGTTCTTC. Encoded protein: CASSPRTSGYNEQFF.

This clone was seen only once. The chain links TRBV15 to TRBJ2-4; 13 positions match TRBD2. The CDR3 runs to 14 residues. Germline assignment: CDR1 LNHNV and CDR2 YYDKDF (reference sequence). Unmatched junction bases numbered 8, after V lost 3 bases and J lost 15 bases. CDR3 residues: CATSRGTSGTSRYF. In DNA form, the CDR3 reads TGTGCCACCAGCAGGGGGACTAGCGGGACCTCCCGGTACTTC.

The chain is built from TRBV23-1 and TRBJ1-2; possibly TRBD1 for D (5 bases). TRBV23-1 has ORF status, its function being uncertain. There are 15 residues in the CDR3. Trimming pared 6 bases from V and 5 bases from J, leaving 19 bases between. The CDR3 loop is CASSRHQGEGYGYTF. CDR3 sequence (DNA): TGCGCCAGCAGCCGTCACCAAGGGGAGGGGTATGGCTACACCTTC.

This sequence joins TRBV7-2 and TRBJ2-2, with a weak D call TRBD2 (6 bases). CDR1 is SGHTA and CDR2 is FQGNSA in the germline V gene. This CDR3 is 17 amino acids long. V was cut by 5 bases and J by 8 bases, with 24 bases left in between. The DNA for the CDR3 is TGTGCCAGCAGCACCCGAACAACCCTTGGGCTAGCGGGGGAGCTGTTTTTT. This encodes CASSTRTTLGLAGELFF.